This TCR beta chain was identified during a study of T cells in Graves' hyperthyroidism and ophthalmopathy. The investigators amplified TCR beta CDR3 regions from RNA transcripts. Initially, a first-round RT-PCR of the TCR CDR3 employed the HTBI primer set. TCRdb re-called the multiplex PCR reads with MiXCR, one entry per CDR3 protein. The repertoire holds 300,000 to 400,000 distinct CDR3 sequences, with approximately 17% as singletons. This clonotype was observed at least ten times. The CDR3 spans 15 residues. Germline CDR1 reads PRHDT; CDR2 reads FYEKMQ (reference sequence). V lost 6 bases, J lost 6 bases, and 20 bases lay in between.

The chain has TRBV13 and TRBJ1-2; possible D gene TRBD1, 6 bases. The sample comprised blood. The sequence came from a man aged 18-30 years with Graves' ophthalmopathy. The CDR3 DNA sequence: TGTGCCAGCAGTTCCCCGGACAGCCGGAGGGATGGCTACACCTTC. Protein product: CASSSPDSRRDGYTF.